The sequence of this T cell receptor (beta chain) was determined in a study of blood T cell repertoires in COVID-19. This CDR3 spans 14 amino acids. Trimming stripped 3 bases from V and 5 bases from J, with 14 bases between. Germline-derived CDR1 and CDR2 are SGHTA and FQGTGA. The authors' processing: For nucleated cells, counts were estimated from reference gene primer amplification. Profiled with immunoSEQ multiplex PCR; TCRdb holds only in-frame clones, not every one. The V and J calls and clone size come from that table; D and trimming were worked out from the DNA. The sample records about 440,000 clones, 90% being singletons. Recovered Cohort 3 donors showed two negative PCRs, clearance, or symptom resolution.

This TCR was recovered from a man aged 18 to 29 who had recovered from COVID-19. The specimen sequenced was PBMCs or T cells enriched from blood (not recorded which). The V call is TRBV7-3, the J call TRBJ2-7; weak D call: TRBD2 (5 bases). The DNA for the CDR3 is TGTGCCAGCAGCTTGGACTCTTCTACCCACGAGCAGTACTTC. This gives the protein CASSLDSSTHEQYF. Full variable domain (remainder filled in from reference TRBV7-3 and TRBJ2-7): GAGVSQTPSNKVTEKGKYVELRCDPISGHTALYWYRQSLGQGPEFLIYFQGTGAADDSGLPNDRFFAVRPEGSVSTLKIQRTERGDSAVYLCASSLDSSTHEQYFGPGTRLTVT.